The entry below gives a single TCR beta chain sequence along with its context. Enrolled through a virtual design, the participants were between roughly 18 and 89 years of age and came from some 25 US areas. Grouping used clinical history reported by participants in a survey and questionnaire. The data stem from a study of blood T cell repertoires in COVID-19. Study in general: PBMCs, B-cell-depleted T cells, or T cells provided the cDNA or gDNA that made up the material.

Sequenced by immunoSEQ multiplex PCR; TCRdb stores in-frame clones only, minus some. The repertoire includes over 150,000 clones, roughly 84% of them detected once, and less than 9.5% sits in the top ten. This CDR3 spans 13 amino acids. Trimming cost V 1 base and J 5 bases, with 8 bases left between them. Per the germline V gene, CDR1 is SGHAT and CDR2 is FQNNGV. The specimen was PBMCs or T cells enriched from blood (not recorded which). This sequence joins TRBV11-2 and TRBJ1-1; D unclear. The source of this sequence is a man in his forties or fifties who had recovered from COVID-19. CDR3 nucleotides: TGTGCCAGCAGCTTAGTTCTGAGGACTGAAGCTTTCTTT. Residues: CASSLVLRTEAFF.